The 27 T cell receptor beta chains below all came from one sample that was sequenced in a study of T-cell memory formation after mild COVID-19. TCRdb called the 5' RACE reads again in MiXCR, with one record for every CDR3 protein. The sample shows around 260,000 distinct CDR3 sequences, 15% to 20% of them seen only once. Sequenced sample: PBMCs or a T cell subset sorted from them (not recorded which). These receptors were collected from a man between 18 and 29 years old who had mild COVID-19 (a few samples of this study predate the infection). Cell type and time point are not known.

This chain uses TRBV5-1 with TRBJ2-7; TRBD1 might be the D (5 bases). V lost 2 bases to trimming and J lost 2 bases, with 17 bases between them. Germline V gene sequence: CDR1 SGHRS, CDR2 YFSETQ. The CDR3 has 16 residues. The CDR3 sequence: CASSLERQISPYEQYV. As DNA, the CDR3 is TGCGCCAGCAGCTTAGAGAGACAGATCTCCCCCTACGAGCAGTACGTC.

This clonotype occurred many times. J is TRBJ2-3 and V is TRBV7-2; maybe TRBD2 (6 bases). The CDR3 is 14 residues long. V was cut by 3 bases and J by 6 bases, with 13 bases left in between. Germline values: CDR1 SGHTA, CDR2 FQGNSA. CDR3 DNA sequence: TGTGCCAGCAGCTTCGTGGGGGGTGGGGATACGCAGTATTTT. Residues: CASSFVGGGDTQYF.

The CDR3 DNA follows: TGTGCCAGCAGCTCCTCCCCCGTCGGCGAGCAGTACTTC. Its translation is CASSSSPVGEQYF. The genes are TRBV7-2 and TRBJ2-7; no clear D gene. The ends were cut back, 4 bases at V and 6 bases at J, with 13 bases in the middle. Germline values: CDR1 SGHTA, CDR2 FQGNSA. The CDR3 is 13 residues long.

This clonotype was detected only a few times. The CDR3, as DNA: TGTGCCAGCAGCCCCAAGCCGGGGGTTCACTCCTACAATGAGCAGTTCTTC. This sequence encodes CASSPKPGVHSYNEQFF. The chain links TRBV7-3 to TRBJ2-1, with D possibly being TRBD2 (6 bases). Germline CDR1 is SGHTA and CDR2 is FQGTGA. This CDR3 region has 17 residues. Trimming took off 5 bases at V and 0 bases at J, with 17 bases between the two ends. The entire variable domain, with the rest obtained from reference TRBV7-3 and TRBJ2-1, is as follows: GAGVSQTPSNKVTEKGKYVELRCDPISGHTALYWYRQSLGQGPEFLIYFQGTGAADDSGLPNDRFFAVRPEGSVSTLKIQRTERGDSAVYLCASSPKPGVHSYNEQFFGPGTRLTVL.

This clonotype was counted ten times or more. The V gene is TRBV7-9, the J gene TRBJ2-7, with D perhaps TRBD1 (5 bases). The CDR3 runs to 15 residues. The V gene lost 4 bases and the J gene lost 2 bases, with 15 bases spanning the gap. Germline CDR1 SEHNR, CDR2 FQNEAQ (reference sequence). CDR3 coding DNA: TGTGCCAGCAGCTACGGACAAAGCTCCCCCTACGAGCAGTACTTC. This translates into CASSYGQSSPYEQYF.

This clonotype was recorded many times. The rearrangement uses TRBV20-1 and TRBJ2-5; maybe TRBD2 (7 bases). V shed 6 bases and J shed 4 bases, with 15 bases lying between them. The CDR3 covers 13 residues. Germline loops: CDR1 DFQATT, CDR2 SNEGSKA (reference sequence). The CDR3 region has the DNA TGCAGTGCACCCCCGGGGGGCGGAGAGACCCAGTACTTC. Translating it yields CSAPPGGGETQYF.

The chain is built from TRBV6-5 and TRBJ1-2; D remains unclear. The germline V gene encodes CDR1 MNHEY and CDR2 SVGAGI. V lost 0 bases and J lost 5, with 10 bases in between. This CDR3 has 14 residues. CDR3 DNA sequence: TGTGCCAGCAGTTACTCCAGCCCGGAATATGGCTACACCTTC. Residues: CASSYSSPEYGYTF.

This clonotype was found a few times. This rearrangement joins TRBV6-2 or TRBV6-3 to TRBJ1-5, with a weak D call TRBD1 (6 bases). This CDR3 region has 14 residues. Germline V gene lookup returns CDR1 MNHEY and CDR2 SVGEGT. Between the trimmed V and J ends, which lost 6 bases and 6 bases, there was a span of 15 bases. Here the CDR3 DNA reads TGTGCCAGCAGGCCCGGACAGTCTGGTCAGCCCCAGCATTTT. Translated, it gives CASRPGQSGQPQHF.

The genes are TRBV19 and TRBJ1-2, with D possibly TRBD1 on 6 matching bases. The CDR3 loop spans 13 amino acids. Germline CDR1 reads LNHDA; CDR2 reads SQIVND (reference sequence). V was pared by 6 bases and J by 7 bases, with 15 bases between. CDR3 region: CASRTGLVAGYTF. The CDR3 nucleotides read TGTGCCAGTAGAACAGGGCTCGTTGCTGGCTACACCTTC.

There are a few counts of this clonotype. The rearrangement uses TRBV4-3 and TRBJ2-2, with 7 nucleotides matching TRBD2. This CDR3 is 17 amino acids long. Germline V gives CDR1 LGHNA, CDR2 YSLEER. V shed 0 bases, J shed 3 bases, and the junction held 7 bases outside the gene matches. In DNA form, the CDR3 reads TGCGCCAGCAGCCAAGATGGAGCGGGGCGCTACACCGGGGAGCTGTTTTTT. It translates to CASSQDGAGRYTGELFF.

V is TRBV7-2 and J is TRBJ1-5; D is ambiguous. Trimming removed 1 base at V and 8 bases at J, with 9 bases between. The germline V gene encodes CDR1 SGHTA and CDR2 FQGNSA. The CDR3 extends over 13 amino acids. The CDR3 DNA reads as TGTGCCAGCAGCTTAGTCCGGCGGGAGCCCCAGCATTTT. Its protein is CASSLVRREPQHF. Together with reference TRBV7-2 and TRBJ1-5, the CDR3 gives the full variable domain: GAGVSQSPSNKVTEKGKDVELRCDPISGHTALYWYRQSLGQGLEFLIYFQGNSAPDKSGLPSDRFSAERTGGSVSTLTIQRTQQEDSAVYLCASSLVRREPQHFGDGTRLSIL.

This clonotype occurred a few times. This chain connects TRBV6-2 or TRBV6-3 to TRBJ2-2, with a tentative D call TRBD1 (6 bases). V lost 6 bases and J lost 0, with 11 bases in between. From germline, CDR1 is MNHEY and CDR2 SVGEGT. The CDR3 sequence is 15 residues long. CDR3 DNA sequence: TGTGCCAGCAGGCGTGACAGGTCGAACACCGGGGAGCTGTTTTTT. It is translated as CASRRDRSNTGELFF.

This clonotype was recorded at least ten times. The CDR3 here is CASSLDIRGYTF. The CDR3 DNA reads TGTGCCAGCAGCTTGGATATACGTGGCTACACCTTC. The rearrangement joins TRBV5-6 to TRBJ1-2; D is uncertain. This CDR3 comprises 12 residues. V was shortened by 0 bases and J by 7 bases, with 7 bases between the two germline ends. Germline V CDR1 and CDR2: SGHDT, YYEEEE.

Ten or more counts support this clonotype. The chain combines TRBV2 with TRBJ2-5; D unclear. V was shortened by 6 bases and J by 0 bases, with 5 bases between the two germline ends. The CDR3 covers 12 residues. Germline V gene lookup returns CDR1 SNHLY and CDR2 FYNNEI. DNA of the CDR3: TGTGCCAGCAGCGCCTACCAAGAGACCCAGTACTTC. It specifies CASSAYQETQYF.

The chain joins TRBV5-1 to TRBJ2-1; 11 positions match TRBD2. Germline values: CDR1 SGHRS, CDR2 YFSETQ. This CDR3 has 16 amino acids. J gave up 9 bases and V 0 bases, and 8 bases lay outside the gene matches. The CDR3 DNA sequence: TGCGCCAGCAGCTTGGGACTAGCGGGGACGTTGGGTGAGCAGTTCTTC. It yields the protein CASSLGLAGTLGEQFF. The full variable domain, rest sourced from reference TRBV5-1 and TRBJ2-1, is KAGVTQTPRYLIKTRGQQVTLSCSPISGHRSVSWYQQTPGQGLQFLFEYFSETQRNKGNFPGRFSGRQFSNSRSEMNVSTLELGDSALYLCASSLGLAGTLGEQFFGPGTRLTVL.

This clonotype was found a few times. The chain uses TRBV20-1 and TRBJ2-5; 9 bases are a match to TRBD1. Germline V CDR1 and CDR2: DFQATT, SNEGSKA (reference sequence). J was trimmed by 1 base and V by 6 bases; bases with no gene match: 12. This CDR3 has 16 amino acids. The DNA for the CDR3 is TGCAGTGCCCCCCCCTGGGGACAGGGTCTCCAAGAGACCCAGTACTTC. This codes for CSAPPWGQGLQETQYF.

For the CDR3, the DNA is TGTGCCAGCAGTTTATTTTCCGGGAGAAGGGACTTTAATGAAAAACTGTTTTTT. Protein: CASSLFSGRRDFNEKLFF. The chain combines TRBV27 with TRBJ1-4, with D perhaps matching TRBD1 (5 bases). This CDR3 region has 18 residues. CDR1 is MNHEY, CDR2 SMNVEV, per germline (reference sequence). Deletions cut 1 base from V and 4 bases from J, with 19 bases between. The full variable domain, with the rest looked up from reference TRBV27 and TRBJ1-4, is EAQVTQNPRYLITVTGKKLTVTCSQNMNHEYMSWYRQDPGLGLRQIYYSMNVEVTDKGDVPEGYKVSRKEKRNFPLILESPSPNQTSLYFCASSLFSGRRDFNEKLFFGSGTQLSVL.

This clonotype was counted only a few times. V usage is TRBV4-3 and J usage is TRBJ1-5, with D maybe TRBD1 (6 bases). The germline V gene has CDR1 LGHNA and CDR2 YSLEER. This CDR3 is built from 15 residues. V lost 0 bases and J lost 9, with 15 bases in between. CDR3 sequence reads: CASSQDHWGGRPQHF. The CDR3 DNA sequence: TGCGCCAGCAGCCAAGATCATTGGGGGGGGCGGCCCCAGCATTTT.

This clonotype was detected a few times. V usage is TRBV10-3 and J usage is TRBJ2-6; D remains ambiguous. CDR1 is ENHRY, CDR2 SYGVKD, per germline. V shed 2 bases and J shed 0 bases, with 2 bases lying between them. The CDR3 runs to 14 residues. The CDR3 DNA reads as TGTGCCATCAGTGAGAACTCTGGGGCCAACGTCCTGACTTTC. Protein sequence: CAISENSGANVLTF.

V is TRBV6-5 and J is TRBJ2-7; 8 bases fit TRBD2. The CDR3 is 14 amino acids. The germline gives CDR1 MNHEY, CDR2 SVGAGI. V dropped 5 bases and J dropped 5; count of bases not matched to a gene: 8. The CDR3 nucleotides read TGTGCCAGCAGTAGGGCGGGGGGCTTAGACGAGCAGTACTTC. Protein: CASSRAGGLDEQYF.

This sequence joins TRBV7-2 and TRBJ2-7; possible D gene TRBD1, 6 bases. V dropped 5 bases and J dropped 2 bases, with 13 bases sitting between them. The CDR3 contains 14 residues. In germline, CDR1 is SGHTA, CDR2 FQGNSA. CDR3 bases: TGTGCCAGCAGCCCATCAGGGGTTCCCTACGAGCAGTACGTC. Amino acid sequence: CASSPSGVPYEQYV.

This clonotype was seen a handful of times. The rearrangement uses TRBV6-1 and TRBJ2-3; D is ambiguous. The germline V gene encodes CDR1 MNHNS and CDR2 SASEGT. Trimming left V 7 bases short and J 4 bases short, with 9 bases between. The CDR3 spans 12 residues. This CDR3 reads CASTLRSDTQYF. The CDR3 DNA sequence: TGTGCCAGCACTCTACGGTCAGATACGCAGTATTTT.

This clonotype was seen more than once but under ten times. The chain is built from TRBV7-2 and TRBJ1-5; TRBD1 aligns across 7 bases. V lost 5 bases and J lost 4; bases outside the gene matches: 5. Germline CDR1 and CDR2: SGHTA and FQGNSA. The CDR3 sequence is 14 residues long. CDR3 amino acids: CASSETGSNQPQHF. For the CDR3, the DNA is TGTGCCAGCAGCGAGACAGGGTCGAATCAGCCCCAGCATTTT.

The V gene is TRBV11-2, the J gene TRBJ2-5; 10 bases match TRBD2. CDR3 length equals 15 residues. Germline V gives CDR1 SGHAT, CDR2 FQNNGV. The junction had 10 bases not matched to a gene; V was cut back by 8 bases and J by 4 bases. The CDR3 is CASGHSGGPGETQYF. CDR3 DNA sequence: TGTGCCAGCGGACATAGCGGGGGGCCAGGAGAGACCCAGTACTTC. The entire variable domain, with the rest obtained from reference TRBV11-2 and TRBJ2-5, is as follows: EAGVAQSPRYKIIEKRQSVAFWCNPISGHATLYWYQQILGQGPKLLIQFQNNGVVDDSQLPKDRFSAERLKGVDSTLKIQPAKLEDSAVYLCASGHSGGPGETQYFGPGTRLLVL.

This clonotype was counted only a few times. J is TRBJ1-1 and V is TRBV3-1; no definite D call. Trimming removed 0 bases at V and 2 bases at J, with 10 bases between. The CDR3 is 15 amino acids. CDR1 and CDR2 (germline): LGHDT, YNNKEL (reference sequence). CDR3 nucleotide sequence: TGTGCCAGCAGCCAAGAAGGTACAGCCAACACTGAAGCTTTCTTT. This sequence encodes CASSQEGTANTEAFF.

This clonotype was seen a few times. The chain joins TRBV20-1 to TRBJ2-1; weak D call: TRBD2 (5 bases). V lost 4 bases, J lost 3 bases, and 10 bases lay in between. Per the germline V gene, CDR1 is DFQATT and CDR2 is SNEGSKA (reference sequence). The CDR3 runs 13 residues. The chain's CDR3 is CSATSGNYNEQFF. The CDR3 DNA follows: TGCAGTGCTACGAGCGGAAACTACAATGAGCAGTTCTTC.

This CDR3 is CASSRELGSNQPQHF. The CDR3 DNA sequence: TGCGCCAGCAGCCGCGAGCTCGGAAGCAATCAGCCCCAGCATTTT. This chain joins TRBV4-3 and TRBJ1-5; no firm D call. The CDR3 is 15 residues long. The germline CDR1 and CDR2 sequences are LGHNA and YSLEER. V was pared by 4 bases and J by 1 base, with 11 bases between.